This T cell receptor beta chain was recorded in a study of cytomegalovirus exposure and HLA in healthy donors. Primers for the PCR totalled 60 Vbeta and 13 Jbeta. Repertoires were generated with immunoSEQ multiplex PCR, while TCRdb's copy carries only in-frame clones and drops some. This table has more than 110,000 clones, more than 70% appearing once. Findings of the study overall: Immune exposure data for these donors was limited to CMV serostatus. The presence/absence work took it that sequencing depth was about the same across donors. Compared with the approximately 680-donor mean, an Asian-associated ancestry cluster reportedly had fewer N-insertions, according to a later analysis.

A word on this clone: Its antigen remains unknown.

The V and J ends lost 7 bases and 3 bases respectively, with 20 bases between them. Germline CDR1 is SGHRS and CDR2 is YFSETQ. The CDR3 spans 16 residues. This cohort consisted of healthy bone marrow donors. The clonotype originates from a man aged 50-60 years in good health and CMV-seronegative. The V gene is TRBV5-1, the J gene TRBJ2-4, with TRBD1 as a possible D gene (5 bases). Sequences were obtained from PBMCs. As DNA, the CDR3 is TGCGCCAGCGCTCCCAGGGTTACCCACTACAAAAACATTCAGTACTTC. Translation gives CASAPRVTHYKNIQYF.